In its sample, the clone carrying this T cell receptor (beta chain) was seen a few times. The target antigen is unknown. The data originate from a study of T cell repertoires in cytomegalovirus infection. Study-level information: From public TCR beta signatures came an indication of both CMV infection and matching HLA type.

Findings of the study overall: Clonotypes of TCR beta that were HLA-C-restricted and CMV-specific dominated the ex vivo response.

TCRdb re-analysed the reads in MiXCR, keeping a single row per CDR3 protein. The top ten hold approximately 14% of the sample, which has more than 350,000 distinct CDR3 sequences, approximately 32% seen once. CDR1 is SEHNR, CDR2 FQNEAQ, per germline (reference sequence). V was trimmed by 3 bases and J by 5 bases, leaving 13 bases between them. The CDR3 is 15 residues long. The sequenced sample was PBMCs. The origin of this receptor is a human donor in good health (CMV status not recorded). Some clones in this sample may be carry-over from other donors' samples. V and J are TRBV7-9 and TRBJ1-4, with D perhaps matching TRBD1 (5 bases). The CDR3 here is CASSFLQGGNEKLFF. The CDR3 DNA is TGTGCCAGCAGCTTTCTCCAGGGTGGAAATGAAAAACTGTTTTTT.